These T cell receptor beta chains were read from a single sample in a study of T cells in Graves' hyperthyroidism and ophthalmopathy. TCRdb redid the calling of the multiplex PCR reads with MiXCR, one entry per CDR3 protein. The data hold fewer than 850,000 distinct CDR3 sequences, with 17% observed a single time. Sequenced: blood. The receptors were sampled from a man aged 45-65 years with Graves' hyperthyroidism. CDR3s include the opening cysteine and the closing phenylalanine or tryptophan. The D gene is left open where the match is weak. Size tells how often a clone was seen (once, few, many) or the class of an expanded clone, and some rows leave it out.

D: .
V: TRBV5-5
J: TRBJ2-1
size: once
CDR3: CASSNNTGSYNEQFF
DNA: TGTGCCAGCAGCAATAACACGGGTTCCTACAATGAGCAGTTCTTC

D: TRBD1
V: TRBV29-1
J: TRBJ1-1
size: .
CDR3: CSVEISAGGTEAFF
DNA: TGCAGCGTTGAAATCTCGGCAGGGGGCACTGAAGCTTTCTTT

D: .
V: TRBV24-1
J: TRBJ2-1
size: few
CDR3: CATSEFDRLEQFF
DNA: TGTGCCACCAGTGAATTTGACAGGTTGGAGCAGTTCTTC

D: TRBD1
V: TRBV12-3/TRBV12-4
J: TRBJ2-3
size: many
CDR3: CASNLRSGGRGDTQYF
DNA: TGTGCCAGCAACCTCCGTTCAGGGGGAAGGGGAGATACGCAGTATTTT

D: TRBD1
V: TRBV29-1
J: TRBJ1-3
size: .
CDR3: CSVEEWRDRNPGNTIYF
DNA: TGCAGCGTTGAAGAGTGGCGGGACAGGAATCCTGGAAACACCATATATTTT

D: .
V: TRBV29-1
J: TRBJ2-7
size: .
CDR3: CSVEFSYEQYF
DNA: TGCAGCGTTGAATTTTCGTACGAGCAGTACTTC

D: .
V: TRBV11-2
J: TRBJ2-1
size: many
CDR3: CASSSYLSEQFF
DNA: TGTGCCAGCAGCTCCTATCTTAGTGAGCAGTTCTTC

D: .
V: TRBV20-1
J: TRBJ2-3
size: many
CDR3: CSAKIFADTQYF
DNA: TGCAGTGCAAAGATATTCGCAGATACGCAGTATTTT

D: TRBD2
V: TRBV3-1
J: TRBJ2-1
size: many
CDR3: CASSQTGTSGLSYNEQFF
DNA: TGTGCCAGCAGCCAAACCGGGACTAGCGGGCTCTCCTACAATGAGCAGTTCTTC

D: .
V: TRBV10-3
J: TRBJ1-5
size: few
CDR3: CAISEEGFYSNQPQHF
DNA: TGTGCCATCAGTGAGGAGGGCTTCTATAGCAATCAGCCCCAGCATTTT

D: .
V: TRBV28
J: TRBJ2-3
size: many
CDR3: CASSGESTDTQYF
DNA: TGTGCCAGCAGCGGAGAGAGCACAGATACGCAGTATTTT

D: TRBD1
V: TRBV11-2
J: TRBJ1-4
size: many
CDR3: CASSSDPGGEKLFF
DNA: TGTGCCAGCAGCTCCGACCCAGGGGGTGAAAAACTGTTTTTT

D: TRBD2
V: TRBV20-1
J: TRBJ2-1
size: many
CDR3: CSARDHRGRANEQFF
DNA: TGCAGTGCTAGAGATCACCGCGGGAGGGCCAATGAGCAGTTCTTC

D: .
V: TRBV6-6
J: TRBJ1-1
size: many
CDR3: CASSYSGQWGTEAFF
DNA: TGTGCCAGCAGTTACTCGGGGCAGTGGGGGACTGAAGCTTTCTTT

D: .
V: TRBV6-6
J: TRBJ1-1
size: many
CDR3: CASSYSGRYTEAFF
DNA: TGTGCCAGCAGTTACTCTGGACGGTACACTGAAGCTTTCTTT

D: TRBD1
V: TRBV6-1
J: TRBJ2-1
size: few
CDR3: CASRGQGADEQFF
DNA: TGTGCCAGCAGGGGACAGGGGGCCGATGAGCAGTTCTTC

D: TRBD2
V: TRBV29-1
J: TRBJ2-1
size: many
CDR3: CSVGASGSGNEQFF
DNA: TGCAGCGTTGGGGCTAGCGGGAGTGGAAATGAGCAGTTCTTC

D: .
V: TRBV28
J: TRBJ1-2
size: .
CDR3: CASSSPAGSYGYTF
DNA: TGTGCCAGCAGTTCCCCGGCAGGTTCTTATGGCTACACCTTC

D: .
V: TRBV27
J: TRBJ2-1
size: few
CDR3: CASSLWGTEQFF
DNA: TGTGCCAGCAGTTTATGGGGGACCGAGCAGTTCTTC

D: TRBD2
V: TRBV6-4
J: TRBJ2-2
size: .
CDR3: CASSLWGLAEYTGELFF
DNA: TGTGCCAGCAGTTTATGGGGACTAGCGGAATACACCGGGGAGCTGTTTTTT

D: .
V: TRBV20-1
J: TRBJ1-4
size: few
CDR3: CSGAGTLREKLFF
DNA: TGCAGTGGTGCCGGGACTCTAAGAGAAAAACTGTTTTTT

D: .
V: TRBV20-1
J: TRBJ2-3
size: few
CDR3: CSARDSLGDRLDTQYF
DNA: TGCAGTGCTAGAGATAGTCTAGGAGATCGGCTGGATACGCAGTATTTT

D: TRBD2
V: TRBV7-9
J: TRBJ2-7
size: .
CDR3: CASSSGLAGGFYEQYF
DNA: TGTGCCAGCAGCTCCGGACTAGCGGGAGGGTTCTACGAGCAGTACTTC

D: .
V: TRBV12-3/TRBV12-4
J: TRBJ2-2
size: many
CDR3: CASSLAAGHGELFF
DNA: TGTGCCAGCAGTTTAGCAGCAGGGCACGGGGAGCTGTTTTTT

D: TRBD2
V: TRBV12-3/TRBV12-4
J: TRBJ2-7
size: many
CDR3: CASSIGLAGGEQYF
DNA: TGTGCCAGCAGTATAGGACTAGCGGGAGGCGAGCAGTACTTC

D: .
V: TRBV28
J: TRBJ1-5
size: many
CDR3: CASSFRSSNQPQHF
DNA: TGTGCCAGCAGTTTCCGCTCTAGCAATCAGCCCCAGCATTTT

D: .
V: TRBV27
J: TRBJ1-6
size: .
CDR3: CASSPTLHNSPLHF
DNA: TGTGCCAGCAGTCCTACCTTGCATAATTCACCCCTCCACTTT

D: .
V: TRBV19
J: TRBJ1-5
size: .
CDR3: CASSMDSSGGNQPQHF
DNA: TGTGCCAGTAGTATGGACTCATCAGGAGGCAATCAGCCCCAGCATTTT

D: TRBD1
V: TRBV5-1
J: TRBJ1-6
size: many
CDR3: CASSRTGESPLHF
DNA: TGCGCCAGCAGCCGGACAGGGGAATCACCCCTCCACTTT

D: .
V: TRBV29-1
J: TRBJ1-2
size: many
CDR3: CSGLRMDGYTF
DNA: TGCAGCGGCCTCCGGATGGATGGCTACACCTTC

D: TRBD1
V: TRBV29-1
J: TRBJ2-7
size: few
CDR3: CSVERDRGYEQYF
DNA: TGCAGCGTTGAACGAGACAGGGGTTACGAGCAGTACTTC

D: .
V: TRBV19
J: TRBJ2-1
size: .
CDR3: CASINWNNEQFF
DNA: TGTGCCAGTATTAACTGGAACAATGAGCAGTTCTTC

D: .
V: TRBV2
J: TRBJ2-5
size: many
CDR3: CASNQLGREQETQYF
DNA: TGTGCCAGCAATCAACTCGGACGGGAGCAAGAGACCCAGTACTTC

D: .
V: TRBV30
J: TRBJ1-5
size: .
CDR3: CAWSSTEDQPQHF
DNA: TGTGCCTGGAGTTCGACGGAGGATCAGCCCCAGCATTTT

D: TRBD2
V: TRBV28
J: TRBJ2-7
size: many
CDR3: CAGSPRLAGGSYEQYF
DNA: TGTGCGGGGTCTCCTCGACTAGCGGGGGGATCCTACGAGCAGTACTTC

D: TRBD2
V: TRBV28
J: TRBJ2-3
size: many
CDR3: CASSLSSGRGSTDTQYF
DNA: TGTGCCAGCAGTTTAAGTAGCGGGAGAGGGAGCACAGATACGCAGTATTTT

D: TRBD2
V: TRBV11-2
J: TRBJ2-1
size: many
CDR3: CASSLDWGLAEGYGEQFF
DNA: TGTGCCAGCAGCTTAGATTGGGGACTAGCGGAAGGTTATGGTGAGCAGTTCTTC

D: .
V: TRBV19
J: TRBJ1-5
size: few
CDR3: CASSGRSGYQPQHF
DNA: TGTGCCAGTAGTGGGAGATCCGGCTATCAGCCCCAGCATTTT

D: .
V: TRBV6-2/TRBV6-3
J: TRBJ2-5
size: many
CDR3: CASSYWEYARQETQYF
DNA: TGTGCCAGCAGTTACTGGGAATACGCTAGGCAAGAGACCCAGTACTTC

D: .
V: TRBV6-1
J: TRBJ1-3
size: few
CDR3: CASKGRASSGNTIYF
DNA: TGTGCCAGCAAGGGCAGGGCTTCCTCTGGAAACACCATATATTTT

D: .
V: TRBV7-3
J: TRBJ2-2
size: many
CDR3: CASSHRDRDTGELFF
DNA: TGTGCCAGCAGCCACAGGGATCGAGACACCGGGGAGCTGTTTTTT

D: .
V: TRBV7-6
J: TRBJ2-1
size: few
CDR3: CASSLFRIGRINEQFF
DNA: TGTGCCAGCAGCTTATTTCGGATAGGACGAATCAATGAGCAGTTCTTC

D: .
V: TRBV6-5
J: TRBJ2-5
size: many
CDR3: CASSYSGYQETQYF
DNA: TGTGCCAGCAGTTACTCAGGGTACCAAGAGACCCAGTACTTC

D: TRBD2
V: TRBV27
J: TRBJ2-1
size: many
CDR3: CASSSPIAGGYNEQFF
DNA: TGTGCCAGCAGTTCTCCCATAGCGGGAGGCTACAATGAGCAGTTCTTC

D: .
V: TRBV6-1
J: TRBJ2-7
size: many
CDR3: CASSEGRSYRYEQYF
DNA: TGTGCCAGCAGTGAAGGACGCAGTTACCGCTACGAGCAGTACTTC

D: TRBD1
V: TRBV7-8
J: TRBJ2-3
size: many
CDR3: CASSFPQGGGTDTQYF
DNA: TGTGCCAGCAGCTTCCCACAGGGGGGTGGCACAGATACGCAGTATTTT

D: .
V: TRBV12-3/TRBV12-4
J: TRBJ2-7
size: many
CDR3: CASSFERGAYEQYF
DNA: TGTGCCAGCAGTTTTGAGAGGGGAGCCTACGAGCAGTACTTC

D: TRBD2
V: TRBV7-3
J: TRBJ2-1
size: many
CDR3: CASSLRTSGLNEQFF
DNA: TGTGCCAGCAGCCTAAGGACTAGCGGGTTAAATGAGCAGTTCTTC

D: .
V: TRBV10-3
J: TRBJ2-1
size: few
CDR3: CAIGNNYNEQFF
DNA: TGTGCCATTGGGAATAACTACAATGAGCAGTTCTTC

D: .
V: TRBV5-4
J: TRBJ1-4
size: .
CDR3: CASSARFGKGEKLFF
DNA: TGTGCCAGCAGCGCAAGATTTGGGAAGGGAGAAAAACTGTTTTTT

D: .
V: TRBV27
J: TRBJ1-5
size: many
CDR3: CASSLRGRDNQPQHF
DNA: TGTGCCAGCAGCTTACGCGGACGGGACAATCAGCCCCAGCATTTT

D: TRBD1
V: TRBV7-2
J: TRBJ2-7
size: .
CDR3: CASSREGGAFFYEQYF
DNA: TGTGCCAGCAGCCGCGAAGGGGGCGCGTTCTTCTACGAGCAGTACTTC

D: .
V: TRBV27
J: TRBJ1-5
size: many
CDR3: CASSLLTDPRRPQHF
DNA: TGTGCCAGCAGTTTATTAACGGACCCCAGGCGGCCCCAGCATTTT

D: TRBD1
V: TRBV12-3/TRBV12-4
J: TRBJ2-3
size: many
CDR3: CASSPDRVRVTDTQYF
DNA: TGTGCCAGCAGTCCAGACAGGGTCCGAGTCACAGATACGCAGTATTTT

D: .
V: TRBV28
J: TRBJ1-2
size: .
CDR3: CASTLRANYGYTF
DNA: TGTGCCAGCACTTTGAGAGCTAACTATGGCTACACCTTC